Each of the 14 T cell receptor beta chains below was sequenced from the same sample in a study of shared clonotypes between healthy human individuals. Naive CD8 cells lacked CD45RO and underwent positive selection for CCR7, leaving out terminally differentiated effector memory CD45RA+ cells. Clones were sequenced by immunoSEQ multiplex PCR, and TCRdb holds only the in-frame ones, with some missing. Here the sample spans millions of clones, approximately 94% being singletons. The specimen sequenced was naive CD8+ T cells sorted from blood. The receptors shown here come from a young man in good health.

This clone was recorded a few times. V and J are TRBV30 and TRBJ2-7, with 9 bases matching TRBD2. This CDR3 region has 15 residues. With 1 base clipped from V and 0 bases from J, the junction kept 4 bases outside the gene matches. Germline CDR1 reads GTSNPN; CDR2 reads SVGIG (reference sequence). CDR3 coding DNA: TGTGCCTGGAGTGACCTTAGCGGGAGCTCCTACGAGCAGTACTTC. Its translation: CAWSDLSGSSYEQYF.

The J gene is TRBJ1-4, the V gene TRBV2; possible D gene TRBD1, 5 bases. V lost 1 base and J lost 3, with 15 bases in between. There are 17 residues in the CDR3. Germline-derived CDR1 and CDR2 are SNHLY and FYNNEI. CDR3 residues: CASSEGLVTGANEKLFF. In DNA form, the CDR3 reads TGTGCCAGCAGTGAAGGCCTAGTTACAGGCGCTAATGAAAAACTGTTTTTT.

The chain joins TRBV19 to TRBJ2-7, with no clear D. Trimming left V 1 base short and J 5 bases short, with 9 bases between. The CDR3 runs to 13 residues. Germline CDR1 is LNHDA and CDR2 is SQIVND (reference sequence). In DNA, the CDR3 is TGTGCCAGTAGTATAGTCCTTAAAGACGAGCAGTACTTC. It is translated as CASSIVLKDEQYF.

This chain connects TRBV6-6 to TRBJ1-5; no firm D call. Germline V gene lookup returns CDR1 MNHNY and CDR2 SVGAGI (reference sequence). V dropped 2 bases and J dropped 5 bases, with 4 bases sitting between them. The CDR3 has 12 amino acids. The CDR3 is CASSYPDQPQHF. The CDR3 DNA reads as TGTGCCAGCAGTTACCCGGATCAGCCCCAGCATTTT.

CDR3 DNA: TGCGCCAGCAGCCAAGGAGTACCCCCAGGGGGAGATTTAGGAATTGATGAGCAGTACTTC. Translating it yields CASSQGVPPGGDLGIDEQYF. The chain joins TRBV4-3 to TRBJ2-7; 7 nucleotides align to TRBD1. Germline CDR1 LGHNA, CDR2 YSLEER. With 1 base clipped from V and 7 bases from J, the junction kept 25 bases outside the gene matches. CDR3 length: 20 amino acids.

The V call is TRBV6-1, the J call TRBJ2-6, with TRBD1 matching 9 bases. The germline gives CDR1 MNHNS, CDR2 SASEGT. With V trimmed by 5 bases and J by 0 bases, 5 bases remained unmatched. This CDR3 has 17 residues. The CDR3 nucleotides are TGTGCCAGCAGTAAAGAGACAGGGGGCTCTGGGGCCAACGTCCTGACTTTC. As protein: CASSKETGGSGANVLTF.

This chain connects TRBV7-8 to TRBJ2-7; 9 nucleotides agree with TRBD1. The CDR3 length is 14 residues. CDR1 SGHVS and CDR2 FQNEAQ come from the germline V gene. The trim removed 5 bases at V and 5 bases at J, leaving 7 bases unmatched. The CDR3 DNA sequence: TGTGCCAGCAGCCACCGGGACAGGGTCCACGAGCAGTACTTC. It yields the protein CASSHRDRVHEQYF.

The genes are TRBV30 and TRBJ2-7; TRBD2 is a possible D gene (5 bases). The CDR3 consists of 14 residues. Germline CDR1 reads GTSNPN; CDR2 reads SVGIG (reference sequence). The V end lost 2 bases, the J end lost 1 base, and 12 bases lay between the germline ends. The CDR3 bases are TGTGCCTGGAGTTCCCTCGGGGAGTCCTACGAGCAGTACTTC. Amino acids: CAWSSLGESYEQYF. Complete variable domain (other parts from reference TRBV30 and TRBJ2-7): SQTIHQWPATLVQPVGSPLSLECTVEGTSNPNLYWYRQAAGRGLQLLFYSVGIGQISSEVPQNLSASRPQDRQFILSSKKLLLSDSGFYLCAWSSLGESYEQYFGPGTRLTVT.

The chain joins TRBV6-5 to TRBJ2-5; the D gene could be TRBD1 or TRBD2 (5 bases each). The ends were cut back, 10 bases at V and 6 bases at J, with 12 bases in the middle. The germline V gene has CDR1 MNHEY and CDR2 SVGAGI. CDR3 length: 11 residues. The CDR3, as DNA: TGTGCCACCGGGGACGCAAAGACCCAGTACTTC. Protein product: CATGDAKTQYF.

Concerning this clone: Other DNA sequences from this sample encode an identical CDR3 as well. The J gene is TRBJ1-1, the V gene TRBV27, with a possible D match to TRBD1 (5 bases). Germline V gene lookup returns CDR1 MNHEY and CDR2 SMNVEV (reference sequence). The CDR3 extends over 14 amino acids. Deletions cut 0 bases from V and 1 base from J, with 6 bases between. The CDR3 bases are TGTGCCAGCAGTTTATCAAGGGGGAACACTGAAGCTTTCTTT. It yields the protein CASSLSRGNTEAFF.

The chain couples TRBV28 to TRBJ2-6, with D perhaps TRBD1 (6 bases). Germline CDR1 and CDR2: MDHEN and SYDVKM. This CDR3 spans 15 amino acids. Trimming removed 3 bases from V and 4 bases from J, with 10 bases in between. The CDR3 coding sequence is TGTGCCAGCAGTTTGGGGGCAAGAGGGGCCAACGTCCTGACTTTC. It translates to CASSLGARGANVLTF.

The chain carries TRBV14 and TRBJ1-3; no clear D. Between the trimmed V and J ends, which lost 0 bases and 11 bases, there was a span of 20 bases. CDR3 length equals 16 residues. Germline V gene lookup returns CDR1 SGHDN and CDR2 FVKESK. CDR3 in DNA: TGTGCCAGCAGCCAAGATCTAGTGGCGGGTCATGTGGCCATATATTTT. Residues: CASSQDLVAGHVAIYF.

V gene TRBV28 combines with J gene TRBJ2-7; 12 bases match TRBD2. Germline V lookup: CDR1 MDHEN, CDR2 SYDVKM. The ends lost 5 bases at V and 5 bases at J; junction bases unmatched: 4. This CDR3 comprises 14 residues. The DNA of the CDR3 is TGTGCCAGCAGTCTAGCGGGGGGGGACCACGAGCAGTACTTC. It translates to CASSLAGGDHEQYF.

The chain carries TRBV2 and TRBJ2-5; a weak D match, TRBD1 (5 bases). Germline assignment: CDR1 SNHLY and CDR2 FYNNEI. The CDR3 covers 14 residues. Trimming took off 0 bases at V and 7 bases at J, with 12 bases between the two ends. CDR3 nucleotides: TGTGCCAGCAGTGAAGCGAGGCTAGACAGGACCCAGTACTTC. This gives the protein CASSEARLDRTQYF. Together with reference TRBV2 and TRBJ2-5, the CDR3 gives the full variable domain: EPEVTQTPSHQVTQMGQEVILRCVPISNHLYFYWYRQILGQKVEFLVSFYNNEISEKSEIFDDQFSVERPDGSNFTLKIRSTKLEDSAMYFCASSEARLDRTQYFGPGTRLLVL.